One sample yielded the 12 T cell receptor beta chains listed below, sequenced in a study of beta chain features in type 1 diabetes. Study results and caveats: For Type 1 diabetes patients, all four CD4+ subsets carried TCRB CDR3s that were moderately but significantly shorter.

No antigens are known for them. Expressed TCRB transcripts were sequenced because the entire RNA isolate underwent reverse transcription. Libraries were prepared by immunoSEQ multiplex PCR; TCRdb keeps only in-frame clonotypes and omits some of them. The top ten clones hold about 0.081% of a sample with approximately 160,000 clones, roughly 60% of them seen once. Material for sequencing was naive CD4+ T cells from blood. All receptors come from a man younger than 40 with type 1 diabetes.

This clone was recorded only once. The rearrangement uses TRBV7-9 and TRBJ1-1, with 8 bases matching TRBD1. Looked up from germline, CDR1 is SEHNR and CDR2 is FQNEAQ (reference sequence). J gave up 1 base and V 5 bases, and 12 bases lay outside the gene matches. The CDR3 totals 17 residues. This chain's CDR3 is CASSPKNRQGTNTEAFF. The CDR3 DNA follows: TGTGCCAGCAGCCCGAAGAACCGACAGGGGACGAACACTGAAGCTTTCTTT.

V usage is TRBV9 and J usage is TRBJ1-1; D possibly corresponds to TRBD1 (6 bases). Germline CDR1 SGDLS, CDR2 YYNGEE. V was clipped by 0 bases and J by 0 bases, with 9 bases between them. The CDR3 is made up of 15 amino acids. The CDR3 region has the DNA TGTGCCAGCAGCGTAGGAGGGGGACTGAACACTGAAGCTTTCTTT. Amino acid sequence: CASSVGGGLNTEAFF.

In this sample, this clone turned up once. This rearrangement joins TRBV7-2 to TRBJ2-3, with a possible D match to TRBD2 (5 bases). Trimming pared 5 bases from V and 6 bases from J, leaving 12 bases between. The V gene's germline CDR1 is SGHTA and CDR2 FQGNSA. The length of the CDR3 is 13 residues. The CDR3 loop is CASSPSPGDTQYF. The CDR3 DNA is TGTGCCAGCAGCCCGTCCCCGGGGGATACGCAGTATTTT.

This clone appeared a single time. The gene calls are TRBV29-1 and TRBJ2-7; TRBD1 matches 10 bases. Germline V lookup: CDR1 SQVTM, CDR2 ANQGSEA. This CDR3 comprises 15 residues. V dropped 2 bases and J dropped 4; count of bases not matched to a gene: 8. The CDR3 loop reads CSVEKGTGAAYEQYF. As DNA, the CDR3 is TGCAGCGTTGAAAAGGGGACAGGGGCCGCGTACGAGCAGTACTTC.

This chain joins TRBV2 and TRBJ2-5; TRBD1 matches 7 bases. The ends lost 7 bases at V and 5 bases at J; junction bases unmatched: 13. Germline assignment: CDR1 SNHLY and CDR2 FYNNEI. The CDR3 covers 15 residues. The CDR3 protein is CASTPSTGAPETQYF. Written as DNA, the CDR3 is TGTGCCAGCACCCCATCCACAGGGGCACCGGAGACCCAGTACTTC.

A few counts support this clone. The chain has TRBV6-5 and TRBJ2-7; 10 positions agree with TRBD2. The germline gives CDR1 MNHEY, CDR2 SVGAGI. CDR3 size: 15 residues. V gave up 6 bases and J gave up 2 bases; unmatched junction bases: 7. The CDR3 DNA follows: TGTGCCAGCAGCACCACTAGCGGGGCGGCCTACGAGCAGTACTTC. It yields the protein CASSTTSGAAYEQYF.

As for this clone: Relative to the germline gene, one junction end is altered; a read error may explain this. The rearrangement links TRBV15 to TRBJ1-1; possible D gene TRBD1, 6 bases. Per germline, CDR1 LNHNV and CDR2 YYDKDF (reference sequence). This CDR3 spans 18 amino acids. The CDR3 nucleotides read TGTGCCACCAGCGGAGACAGGCAAGGGCTGGGGGCTAACACTGAAGCTTTCTTT. Protein product: CATSGDRQGLGANTEAFF.

This chain connects TRBV14 to TRBJ2-7, with 7 positions matching TRBD1. Germline CDR1 is SGHDN and CDR2 is FVKESK. Losses at the gene ends were 0 bases for V and 3 bases for J; bases not matched to a gene: 5. This CDR3 spans 15 amino acids. The CDR3 bases are TGTGCCAGCAGCCAAGACGACAGGGTGAGCTACGAGCAGTACTTC. It codes for CASSQDDRVSYEQYF.

The rearrangement uses TRBV4-3 and TRBJ2-5; D perhaps matches TRBD1 (6 bases). V dropped 4 bases and J dropped 7 bases, with 16 bases sitting between them. The CDR3 runs 14 residues. Germline CDR1 is LGHNA and CDR2 is YSLEER. The CDR3 loop reads CASSPQGEPTTQYF. DNA of the CDR3: TGCGCCAGCAGCCCACAGGGCGAACCGACGACCCAGTACTTC.

This clone showed up just a few times. The chain links TRBV29-1 to TRBJ2-7; the D is unclear. Germline CDR1 reads SQVTM; CDR2 reads ANQGSEA. CDR3 size: 12 residues. V gave up 1 base and J gave up 0 bases, with 4 bases separating them. In DNA form, the CDR3 reads TGCAGCGTTGAAGTCGTCTCCTACGAGCAGTACTTC. This codes for CSVEVVSYEQYF.

This chain joins TRBV10-2 and TRBJ2-5, with D hard to call. The CDR3 has 12 amino acids. With 4 bases removed from V and 5 bases from J, the gap between germline ends came to 8 bases. CDR1 and CDR2 from the germline V gene are WSHSY and SAAADI. The CDR3 is CASSGSEETQYF. The DNA of the CDR3 is TGCGCCAGCAGTGGTTCTGAGGAGACCCAGTACTTC.

The chain joins TRBV29-1 to TRBJ2-1; TRBD2 agrees at 8 bases. The CDR3 contains 12 residues. The junction had 2 bases not matched to a gene; V was cut back by 2 bases and J by 8 bases. Germline CDR1 reads SQVTM; CDR2 reads ANQGSEA. CDR3 nucleotide sequence: TGCAGCGTTGAAAGCGGGGGCGATGAGCAGTTCTTC. This translates into CSVESGGDEQFF.